This entry concerns a single T cell receptor (beta chain). Antigen specificity is unknown. This record comes from a study of T cells in localized non-small cell lung cancer. General study points: Turning up in adjacent lung were a median approximately 57 of the top 100 tumor clones. A higher density of T cells in blood coincided with extended overall survival. Uninvolved adjacent lung had higher T cell clonality than tumor and all other tissues.

V dropped 6 bases and J dropped 0 bases, with 19 bases sitting between them. This CDR3 comprises 17 residues. Germline V gene lookup returns CDR1 SGHRS and CDR2 YFSETQ. TCRdb's table, derived via immunoSEQ multiplex PCR, lists solely in-frame clones and lacks some. Altogether roughly 72,000 clones are present, more than 70% being singletons, with the ten largest covering about a tenth. The material sequenced was peripheral blood, taken before any cancer treatment. The TCR comes from a female donor of 60 years or more with stage I lung adenocarcinoma. V gene TRBV5-1 combines with J gene TRBJ2-1; a weak D match, TRBD2 (5 bases). The CDR3 nucleotides read TGCGCCAGCACCCTAGGAGCTAGCACGAGCTCCTACAATGAGCAGTTCTTC. It translates to CASTLGASTSSYNEQFF.